This paragraph covers one TCR beta chain sequence. The antigen is undetermined. The data were taken from a study of cytomegalovirus exposure and HLA in healthy donors. Study conclusions and caveats: What a later analysis showed was that several of the most significant clusters appeared linked to common viral pathogens.

The PCR employed 60 Vbeta primers together with 13 Jbeta primers. The table came from immunoSEQ multiplex PCR; TCRdb's copy has only in-frame clones and leaves some out. The sample yields around 130,000 clones, 70% to 80% seen once. Germline V gene sequence: CDR1 SGDLS, CDR2 YYNGEE. This CDR3 has 13 residues. Trimming took off 1 base at V and 1 base at J, with 5 bases between the two ends. Sequences were obtained from PBMCs. This clonotype was sampled from a woman in her 50s in good health and CMV-seronegative. The rearrangement joins TRBV9 to TRBJ1-1; D remains ambiguous. CDR3 sequence reads: CASSVTANTEAFF. The CDR3 bases are TGTGCCAGCAGCGTAACAGCGAACACTGAAGCTTTCTTT.